This TCR beta chain is drawn from a study of CD8 T cells in Susac syndrome. This CDR3 is 14 amino acids long. CDR1 and CDR2 (germline): SEHNR, FQNEAQ (reference sequence). V was clipped by 4 bases and J by 3 bases; unmatched bases: 3. Sequencing of TCR beta was undertaken in CD8+ and CD4+ T cells derived from blood. Negative isolation was applied to CD8+ and CD4+ T cells, and FACS enrichment was applied to TEMRA cells. With random hexamers, reverse transcription was performed on 0.5 to 1 ug of RNA. TCRdb re-analysed the immunoSEQ multiplex PCR reads in MiXCR, keeping a single row per CDR3 protein. The table includes about 190,000 distinct CDR3 sequences, under 95% detected once.

The chain links TRBV7-9 to TRBJ1-1; 9 bases line up with TRBD1. This sequence was found in a human donor in good health. Sequenced sample: CD4+ T cells from PBMCs. The CDR3: CASSSRQGDTEAFF. The CDR3 DNA sequence: TGTGCCAGCAGCTCCCGACAGGGGGACACTGAAGCTTTCTTT.